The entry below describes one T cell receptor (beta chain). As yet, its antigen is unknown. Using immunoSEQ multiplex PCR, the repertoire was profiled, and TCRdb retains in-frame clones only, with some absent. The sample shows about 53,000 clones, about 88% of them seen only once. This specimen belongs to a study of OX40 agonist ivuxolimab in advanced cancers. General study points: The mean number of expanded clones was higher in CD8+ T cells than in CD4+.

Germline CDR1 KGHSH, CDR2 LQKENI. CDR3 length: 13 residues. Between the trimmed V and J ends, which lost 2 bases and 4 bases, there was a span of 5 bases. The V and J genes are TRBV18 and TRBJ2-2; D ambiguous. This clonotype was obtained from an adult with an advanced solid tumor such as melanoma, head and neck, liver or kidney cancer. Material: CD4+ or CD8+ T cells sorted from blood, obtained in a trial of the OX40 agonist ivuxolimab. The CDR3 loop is CASSPGSTGELFF. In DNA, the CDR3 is TGTGCCAGCTCACCAGGTTCCACCGGGGAGCTGTTTTTT.